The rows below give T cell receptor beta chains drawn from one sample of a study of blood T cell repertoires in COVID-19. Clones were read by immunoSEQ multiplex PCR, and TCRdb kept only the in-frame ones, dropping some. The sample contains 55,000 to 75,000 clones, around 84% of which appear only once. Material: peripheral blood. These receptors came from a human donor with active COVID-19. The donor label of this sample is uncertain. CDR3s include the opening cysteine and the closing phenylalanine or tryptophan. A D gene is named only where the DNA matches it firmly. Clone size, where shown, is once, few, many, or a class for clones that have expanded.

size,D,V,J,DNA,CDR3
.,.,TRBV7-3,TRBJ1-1,TGTGCCAGCAGCCTTCTAATGAACACTGAAGCTTTCTTT,CASSLLMNTEAFF
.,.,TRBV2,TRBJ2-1,TGTGCCAGCAGGCAACTAGTTCTTGGGAATGAGCAGTTCTTC,CASRQLVLGNEQFF
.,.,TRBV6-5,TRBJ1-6,TGTGCCAGCAGTTACGAAACTAGGGATTCACCCCTCCACTTT,CASSYETRDSPLHF
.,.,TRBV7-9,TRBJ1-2,TGTGCCAGCAGCTTGCAGGGTGATGGCTACACCTTC,CASSLQGDGYTF
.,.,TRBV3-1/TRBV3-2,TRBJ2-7,TGTGCCAGCAGCCAACGGGGTAGCTCCTACGAGCAGTACTTC,CASSQRGSSYEQYF
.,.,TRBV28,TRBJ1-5,TGTGCCAGCAGTTTAGCGACCGGGGTGACTAGCAATCAGCCCCAGCATTTT,CASSLATGVTSNQPQHF
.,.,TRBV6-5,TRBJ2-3,TGTGCCAGCAGTTACTCACTGTCCACAGATACGCAGTATTTT,CASSYSLSTDTQYF
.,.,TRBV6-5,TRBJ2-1,TGTGCCAGCAGTTTCCGGGAGAACACCTACAATGAGCAGTTCTTC,CASSFRENTYNEQFF
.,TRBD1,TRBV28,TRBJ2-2,TGTGCCAGCAGTTTTTCGCACAGGGGCGCGGGCACCGGGGAGCTGTTTTTT,CASSFSHRGAGTGELFF
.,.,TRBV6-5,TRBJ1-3,TGTGCCAGCGGCCCAATATCGGGCTCTGGAAACACCATATATTTT,CASGPISGSGNTIYF
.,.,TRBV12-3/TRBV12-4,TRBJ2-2,TGTGCCAGCAGTTTAATTGCGGGCGGGGAGCTGTTTTTT,CASSLIAGGELFF
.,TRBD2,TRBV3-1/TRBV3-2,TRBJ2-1,TGTGCCAGCAGCGCTGCGGGAGAGGCCAATGAGCAGTTCTTC,CASSAAGEANEQFF
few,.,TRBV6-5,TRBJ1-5,TGTGCCAGCAGTTACGACAGAAATCAGCCCCAGCATTTT,CASSYDRNQPQHF
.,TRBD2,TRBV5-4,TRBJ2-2,TGTGCCAGCAGCGGGGGGGGAGCGAACACCGGGGAGCTGTTTTTT,CASSGGGANTGELFF
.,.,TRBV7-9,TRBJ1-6,TGTGCCAGCAGCATTCGGACAGCTAATTCACCCCTCCACTTT,CASSIRTANSPLHF
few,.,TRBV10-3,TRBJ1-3,TGTGCCATCAGGGACAGCTCTGGAAACACCATATATTTT,CAIRDSSGNTIYF
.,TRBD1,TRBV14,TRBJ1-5,TGTGCCAGCAGCCAGGTCCCGGGACAGGGATGCAATCAGCCCCAGCATTTT,CASSQVPGQGCNQPQHF
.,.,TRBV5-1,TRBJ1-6,TGCGCCAGCAGCTTGGGCCGCGATAATTCACCCCTCCACTTT,CASSLGRDNSPLHF
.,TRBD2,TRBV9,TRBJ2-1,TGTGCCAGCAATAGCGGGGGGGCCGGTAATGAGCAGTTCTTC,CASNSGGAGNEQFF
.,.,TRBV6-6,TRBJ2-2,TGTGCCAGCCGTAGCGTCGAGGACACCGGGGAGCTGTTTTTT,CASRSVEDTGELFF
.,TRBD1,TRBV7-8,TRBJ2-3,TGTGCCAGCAGCTCCCAGACAGGGGATGCAGATACGCAGTATTTT,CASSSQTGDADTQYF
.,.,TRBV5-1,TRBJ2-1,TGCGCCAGCAGCTTGCCGGCGGGCACCTACAATGAGCAGTTCTTC,CASSLPAGTYNEQFF
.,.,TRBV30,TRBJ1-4,TGTGCCTGGGCAGGACAGTCGGTAACCGAAAAACTGTTTTTT,CAWAGQSVTEKLFF
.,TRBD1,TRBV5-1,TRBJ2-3,TGCGCCAGCAGCCCGTACCGACAGGGGCAGGGAGATACGCAGTATTTT,CASSPYRQGQGDTQYF
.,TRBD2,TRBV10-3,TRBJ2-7,TGTGCCATCAGAAGACTAGCCTCATCTGGCGAGCAGTACTTC,CAIRRLASSGEQYF
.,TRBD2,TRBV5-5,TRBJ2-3,TGTGCCAGCAGCCGACTAGCGGGGGACGCAGATACGCAGTATTTT,CASSRLAGDADTQYF
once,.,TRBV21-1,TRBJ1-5,TGTGCCAGCAGCAAAGGATCCCCAGGGATTGGTGAGCCCCAGCATTTT,CASSKGSPGIGEPQHF
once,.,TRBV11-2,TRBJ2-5,TGTGCCAGCAGCTTACCTTTTCGAGGGGGCCAAGAGACCCAGTACTTC,CASSLPFRGGQETQYF